Listed below are T cell receptor beta chains from one sample, sequenced in a study of neurological immune-mediated disorders. TCRdb used MiXCR to reprocess the 5' RACE reads, holding one entry per CDR3 protein. The sample contains some 70,000 distinct CDR3 sequences, 3% to 4% of which appear only once. Sequenced material: PBMCs. All receptors come from a middle-aged man with multiple sclerosis. Both conserved end residues are part of each CDR3. Each record gives: D gene, V gene, J gene, clone size, CDR3 DNA, CDR3 protein. The D gene is left open where the match is weak. Rows give clone size only sometimes, using once, few, many, or a class for an expanded clone.

-	TRBV7-2	TRBJ1-4	many	TGTGCCAGCAGCTTAGTCGTTACAACTAATGAAAAACTGTTTTTT	CASSLVVTTNEKLFF
-	TRBV11-2	TRBJ2-2	few	TGTGCCAGCAGCCCCGGCGGGCAGACTAACACCGGGGAGCTGTTTTTT	CASSPGGQTNTGELFF
TRBD2	TRBV6-6	TRBJ2-7	many	TGTGCCAGCAGTTACAGTAGCGGGGGAACCTACGAGCAGTACTTC	CASSYSSGGTYEQYF
-	TRBV11-2	TRBJ1-1	many	TGTGCCAGCCACAGAACCGGGACGGTGGCTGAAGCTTTCTTT	CASHRTGTVAEAFF
-	TRBV6-5	TRBJ2-1	many	TGTGCCAGCAGTTACCGCCAGACCTCCTACAATGAGCAGTTCTTC	CASSYRQTSYNEQFF
-	TRBV15	TRBJ2-7	many	TGTGCCACCAGCAGAGATTGGGGTAATCCGGACTTC	CATSRDWGNPDF
TRBD1	TRBV20-1	TRBJ2-1	many	TGCAGTGCTAGACCTGAAAGGGGGCCCTACAATGAGCAGTTCTTC	CSARPERGPYNEQFF
TRBD1	TRBV6-5	TRBJ1-2	few	TGTGCCAGCAGTTACCAAGGGGGCGATGGCTATGGCTACACCTTC	CASSYQGGDGYGYTF
TRBD1	TRBV3-1	TRBJ2-3	many	TGTGCCAGCAGCCTACAGACAGGGGCGGATACGCAGTATTTT	CASSLQTGADTQYF
TRBD1	TRBV5-1	TRBJ1-2	many	TGCGCCAGCAGCCCCTCCACAGGGGAAGCCTCGGGGCTATATGGCTACACCTTC	CASSPSTGEASGLYGYTF
TRBD1	TRBV19	TRBJ2-7	-	TGTGCCAGTACCAGGACAGGGGGGAGCTACGAGCAGTACTTC	CASTRTGGSYEQYF
TRBD2	TRBV6-5	TRBJ2-5	many	TGTGCCAGCAGTCCCCGGGGGACCGGGGGGGCCGGGGAGACCCAGTACTTC	CASSPRGTGGAGETQYF
-	TRBV7-6	TRBJ1-6	few	TGTGCCAGCAGCAAGACAGCCGGTTCTCCCCCCCTCCACTTT	CASSKTAGSPPLHF
TRBD2	TRBV5-5	TRBJ2-2	many	TGTGCCAGCAGCTTCTCGAGCGGGAGGGCCCCCGGGGAGCTGTTTTTT	CASSFSSGRAPGELFF
-	TRBV6-5	TRBJ2-7	many	TGTGCCAGCAGTTACAAGCGGGACACAAACCGCTACGAGCAGTACTTC	CASSYKRDTNRYEQYF
-	TRBV5-1	TRBJ2-3	many	TGCGCCAGCAGCTTGGGTTATACCAGAGCTAGCACAGATACGCAGTATTTT	CASSLGYTRASTDTQYF
-	TRBV12-3/TRBV12-4	TRBJ1-1	many	TGTGCCAGCAGTTTATTTAACAGTAACACTGAAGCTTTCTTT	CASSLFNSNTEAFF
-	TRBV29-1	TRBJ2-2	many	TGCAGCGTTGAGCCAAACACCGGGGAGCTGTTTTTT	CSVEPNTGELFF
TRBD1	TRBV3-1	TRBJ1-1	many	TGTGCCAGCAGCTTCCAGGGGGCGGCGAACACTGAAGCTTTCTTT	CASSFQGAANTEAFF
-	TRBV20-1	TRBJ2-1	many	TGCAGTGCCCGAGATTTCGGGGAAGGGTCCTACAATGAGCAGTTCTTC	CSARDFGEGSYNEQFF
-	TRBV12-3/TRBV12-4	TRBJ1-1	many	TGTGCCAGCAGTTTAGAGGACAGACTGAACACTGAAGCTTTCTTT	CASSLEDRLNTEAFF
-	TRBV5-1	TRBJ2-5	many	TGCGCCAGCAGCTTCCGGGACACCAAGCTCCAAGAGACCCAGTACTTC	CASSFRDTKLQETQYF
TRBD1	TRBV5-1	TRBJ2-3	many	TGCGCCAGCAGTTGGGCCCCGGGACAGGGGACAGATACGCAGTATTTT	CASSWAPGQGTDTQYF
-	TRBV7-9	TRBJ2-3	many	TGTGCCAGCAGCCTATATGGCCGGGGAACTACAGATACGCAGTATTTT	CASSLYGRGTTDTQYF